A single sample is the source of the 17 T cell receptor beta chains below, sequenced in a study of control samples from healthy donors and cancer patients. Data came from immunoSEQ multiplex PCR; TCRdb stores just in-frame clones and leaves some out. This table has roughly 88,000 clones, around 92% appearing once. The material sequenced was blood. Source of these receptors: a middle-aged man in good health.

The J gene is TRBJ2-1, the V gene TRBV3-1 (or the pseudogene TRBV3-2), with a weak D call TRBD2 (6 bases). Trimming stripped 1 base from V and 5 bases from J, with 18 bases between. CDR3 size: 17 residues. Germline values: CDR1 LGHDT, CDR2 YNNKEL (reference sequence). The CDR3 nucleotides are TGTGCCAGCAGCCAAGGGCCTTCTCAAAGGAGGGACAATGAGCAGTTCTTC. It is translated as CASSQGPSQRRDNEQFF.

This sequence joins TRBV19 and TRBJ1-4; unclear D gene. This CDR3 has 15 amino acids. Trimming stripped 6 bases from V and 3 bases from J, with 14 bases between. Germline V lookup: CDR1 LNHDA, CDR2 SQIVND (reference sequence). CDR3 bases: TGTGCCAGTAGCCGGAGGACTGGGGCTAATGAAAAACTGTTTTTT. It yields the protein CASSRRTGANEKLFF.

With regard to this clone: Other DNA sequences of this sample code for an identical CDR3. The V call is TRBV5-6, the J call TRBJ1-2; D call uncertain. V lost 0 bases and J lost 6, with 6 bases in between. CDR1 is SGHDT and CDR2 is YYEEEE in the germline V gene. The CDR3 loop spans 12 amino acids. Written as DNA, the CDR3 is TGTGCCAGCAGCTTGGGCGGGGATGGCTACACCTTC. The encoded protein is CASSLGGDGYTF.

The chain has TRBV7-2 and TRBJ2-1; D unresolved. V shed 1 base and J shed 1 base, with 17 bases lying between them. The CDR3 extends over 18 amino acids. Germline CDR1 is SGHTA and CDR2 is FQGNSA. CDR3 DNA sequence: TGTGCCAGCAGCTTAGGTTCCTCCCTCGTGGGATCCTACAATGAGCAGTTCTTC. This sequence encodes CASSLGSSLVGSYNEQFF. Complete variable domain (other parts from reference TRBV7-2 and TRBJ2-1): GAGVSQSPSNKVTEKGKDVELRCDPISGHTALYWYRQSLGQGLEFLIYFQGNSAPDKSGLPSDRFSAERTGGSVSTLTIQRTQQEDSAVYLCASSLGSSLVGSYNEQFFGPGTRLTVL.

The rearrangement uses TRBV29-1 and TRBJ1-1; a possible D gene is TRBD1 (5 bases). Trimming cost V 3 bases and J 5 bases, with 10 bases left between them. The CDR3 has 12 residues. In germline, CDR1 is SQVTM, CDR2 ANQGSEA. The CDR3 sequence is CSVDRVATEAFF. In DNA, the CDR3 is TGCAGCGTTGACAGGGTAGCGACTGAAGCTTTCTTT.

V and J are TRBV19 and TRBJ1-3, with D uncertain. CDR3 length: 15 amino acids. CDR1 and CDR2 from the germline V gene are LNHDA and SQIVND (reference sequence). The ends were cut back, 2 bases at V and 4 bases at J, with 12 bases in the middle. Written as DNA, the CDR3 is TGTGCCAGTAGTATATATGTCGGCGAAGGAAACACCATATATTTT. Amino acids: CASSIYVGEGNTIYF.

In DNA form, the CDR3 reads TGTGCCAGCAGCTCCGGGAGGTGGGAGCAGTACTTC. Translated, it gives CASSSGRWEQYF. The chain employs TRBV7-2 and TRBJ2-7; 7 bases align to TRBD2. This CDR3 has 12 residues. CDR1 SGHTA and CDR2 FQGNSA come from the germline V gene. Unmatched junction bases numbered 4, after V lost 4 bases and J lost 7 bases.

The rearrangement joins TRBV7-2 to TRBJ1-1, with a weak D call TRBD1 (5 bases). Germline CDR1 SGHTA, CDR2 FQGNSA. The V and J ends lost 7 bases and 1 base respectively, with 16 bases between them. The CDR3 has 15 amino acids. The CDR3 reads CASILWGTRNTEAFF. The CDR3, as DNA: TGTGCCAGCATCCTGTGGGGCACCAGGAACACTGAAGCTTTCTTT.

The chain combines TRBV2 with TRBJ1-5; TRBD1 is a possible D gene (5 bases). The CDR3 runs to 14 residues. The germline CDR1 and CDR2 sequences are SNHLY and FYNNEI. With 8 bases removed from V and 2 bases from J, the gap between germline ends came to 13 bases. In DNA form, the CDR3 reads TGTGCCAGCGACAGAAGCGGGGGCAATCAGCCCCAGCATTTT. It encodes CASDRSGGNQPQHF.

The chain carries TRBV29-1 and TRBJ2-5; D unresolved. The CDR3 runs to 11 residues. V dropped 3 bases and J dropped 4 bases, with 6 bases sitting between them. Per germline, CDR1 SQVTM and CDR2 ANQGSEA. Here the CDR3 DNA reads TGCAGCGTTGATTCCGGAGAGACCCAGTACTTC. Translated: CSVDSGETQYF.

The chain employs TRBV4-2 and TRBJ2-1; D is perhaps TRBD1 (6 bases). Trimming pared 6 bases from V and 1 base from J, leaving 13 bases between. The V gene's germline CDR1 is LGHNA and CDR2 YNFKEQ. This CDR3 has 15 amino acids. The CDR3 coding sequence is TGTGCCAGCAGGCTAGAACAGGGTTCCTACAATGAGCAGTTCTTC. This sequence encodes CASRLEQGSYNEQFF.

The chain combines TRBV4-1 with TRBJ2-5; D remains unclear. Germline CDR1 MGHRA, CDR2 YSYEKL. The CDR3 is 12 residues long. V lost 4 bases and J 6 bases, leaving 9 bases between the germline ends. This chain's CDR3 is CASSLDGQTQYF. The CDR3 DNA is TGCGCCAGCAGCCTTGACGGTCAGACCCAGTACTTC.

The CDR3 coding sequence is TGTGCCATCAGTGAGTCCCAGGGAGGAGGCTACACCTTC. This translates into CAISESQGGGYTF. This sequence joins TRBV10-3 and TRBJ1-2, with D perhaps matching TRBD1 (5 bases). CDR3 length equals 13 residues. The germline V gene has CDR1 ENHRY and CDR2 SYGVKD. Trimming pared 0 bases from V and 8 bases from J, leaving 10 bases between.

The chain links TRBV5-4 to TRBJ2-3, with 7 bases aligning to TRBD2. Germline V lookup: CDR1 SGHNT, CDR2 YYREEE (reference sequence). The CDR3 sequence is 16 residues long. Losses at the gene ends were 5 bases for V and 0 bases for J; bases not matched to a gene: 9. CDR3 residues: CASRSSLAASTDTQYF. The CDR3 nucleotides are TGTGCCAGCAGATCGAGCCTAGCGGCTAGCACAGATACGCAGTATTTT.

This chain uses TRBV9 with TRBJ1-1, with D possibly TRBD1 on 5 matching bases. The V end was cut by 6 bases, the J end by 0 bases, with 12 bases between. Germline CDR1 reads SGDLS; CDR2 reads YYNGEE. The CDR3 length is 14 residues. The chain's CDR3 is CASTGKVMNTEAFF. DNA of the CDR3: TGTGCCAGCACAGGGAAGGTCATGAACACTGAAGCTTTCTTT.

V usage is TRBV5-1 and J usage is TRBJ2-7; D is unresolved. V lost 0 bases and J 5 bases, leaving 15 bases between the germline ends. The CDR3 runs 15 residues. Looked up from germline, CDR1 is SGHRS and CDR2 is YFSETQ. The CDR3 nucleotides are TGCGCCAGCAGCTTGGAGGGTAGCTGGATTCACGAGCAGTACTTC. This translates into CASSLEGSWIHEQYF.

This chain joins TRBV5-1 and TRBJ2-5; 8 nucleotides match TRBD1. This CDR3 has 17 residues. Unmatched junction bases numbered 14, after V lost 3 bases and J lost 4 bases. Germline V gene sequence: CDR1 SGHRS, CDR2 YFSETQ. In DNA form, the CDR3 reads TGCGCCAGCAGCTCCCGCTTAACGACAGGGGTTGGAGAGACCCAGTACTTC. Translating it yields CASSSRLTTGVGETQYF.